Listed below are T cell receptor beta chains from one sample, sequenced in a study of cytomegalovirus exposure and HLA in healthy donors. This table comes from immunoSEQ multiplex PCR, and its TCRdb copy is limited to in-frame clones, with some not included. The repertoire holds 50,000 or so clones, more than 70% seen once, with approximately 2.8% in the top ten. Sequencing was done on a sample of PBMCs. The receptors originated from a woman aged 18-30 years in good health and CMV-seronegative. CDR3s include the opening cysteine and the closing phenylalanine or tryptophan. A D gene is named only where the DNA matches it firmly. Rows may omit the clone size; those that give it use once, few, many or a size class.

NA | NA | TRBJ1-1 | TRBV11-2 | TGTGCCAGCAGCTTAGGCCAGGGGCGGAACACTGAAGCTTTCTTT | CASSLGQGRNTEAFF
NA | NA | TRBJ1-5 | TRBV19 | TGTGCCACCCAATCCGGGACACCAACTTATAGCAATCAGCCCCAGCATTTT | CATQSGTPTYSNQPQHF
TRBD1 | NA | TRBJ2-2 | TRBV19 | TGTGCCAGTAGTACCAGGGGGCTCCCCTCGAGGACCGGGGAGCTGTTTTTT | CASSTRGLPSRTGELFF
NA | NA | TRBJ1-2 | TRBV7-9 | TGTGCCAGCAGCTCCCCTCTGCGATTCCGATTTTATGGCTACACCTTC | CASSSPLRFRFYGYTF
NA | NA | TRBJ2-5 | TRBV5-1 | TGCGCCAGCAGCTCAAATACCGGGTCACAAGAGACCCAGTACTTC | CASSSNTGSQETQYF
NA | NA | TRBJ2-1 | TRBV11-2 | TGTGCCAGCAGCCTTACCGGGAACCGGGAGCAGTTCTTC | CASSLTGNREQFF
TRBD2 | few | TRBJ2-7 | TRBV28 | TGTGCCAGCAGTCTGACAGCGGGAGGGCCCTCCTACGAGCAGTACTTC | CASSLTAGGPSYEQYF
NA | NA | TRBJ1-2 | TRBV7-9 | TGTGCCAGCAGCTCCGGGGGGCGGAACTATGGCTACACCTTC | CASSSGGRNYGYTF
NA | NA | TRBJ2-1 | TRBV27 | TGTGCCAGCAGTTCACAGTGGGAGCAGTTCTTC | CASSSQWEQFF
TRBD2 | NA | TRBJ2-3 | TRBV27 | TGTGCCAGCAGGGGACTAGCATCCGCAGATACGCAGTATTTT | CASRGLASADTQYF
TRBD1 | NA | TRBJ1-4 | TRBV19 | TGTGCCAGTAGTACCCTCAAGACAGGGATCAATGAAAAACTGTTTTTT | CASSTLKTGINEKLFF
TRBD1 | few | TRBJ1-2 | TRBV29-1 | TGCAGCGTTTATATGCCGGGACAGGGGGCGAGGGGCTACACCTTC | CSVYMPGQGARGYTF
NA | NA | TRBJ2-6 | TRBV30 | TGTGCCTGGAGTGCGGGACTGTTCTCTGGGGCCAACGGCCTGACTTTC | CAWSAGLFSGANGLTF
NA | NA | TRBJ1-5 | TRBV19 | TGTGCCAGTAGTTCGATGACAGGAAAAACGCAGCCCCAGCATTTT | CASSSMTGKTQPQHF
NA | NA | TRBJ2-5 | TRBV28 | TGTGCCAGCAGTTTCGGCTCGCGGGCCAGGGGAGAGACCCAGTACTTC | CASSFGSRARGETQYF
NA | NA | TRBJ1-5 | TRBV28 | TGTGCCAGCAGCCCTGACAGCAGCAATCAGCCCCAGCATTTT | CASSPDSSNQPQHF
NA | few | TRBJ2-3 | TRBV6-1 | TGTGCCAGCAGGGCTAGCACAGATACGCAGTATTTT | CASRASTDTQYF
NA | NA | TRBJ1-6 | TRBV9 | TGTGCCAGCAGCGTAGGGACGGCTGGGGGGAGGTCACCCCTCCACTTT | CASSVGTAGGRSPLHF
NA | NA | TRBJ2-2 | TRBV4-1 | TGCGCCAGCAGCCAAGATCCTCATGGGAGCTTGAACACCGGGGAGCTGTTTTTT | CASSQDPHGSLNTGELFF
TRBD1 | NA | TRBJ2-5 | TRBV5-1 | TGCGCCAGCAGCTTGGGTAGGGGGCAGGAGACCCAGTACTTC | CASSLGRGQETQYF
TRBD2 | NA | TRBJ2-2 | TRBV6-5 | TGTGCCAGCAGTGGGGCGGGAGGACGGGAGCTGTTTTTT | CASSGAGGRELFF
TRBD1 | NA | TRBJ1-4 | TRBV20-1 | TGCAGTAGACAGGGCCGTGAAAAACTGTTTTTT | CSRQGREKLFF
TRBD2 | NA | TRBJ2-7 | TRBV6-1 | TGTGCCAGCCATAGCGGGGAAACCTACGAGCAGTACTTC | CASHSGETYEQYF
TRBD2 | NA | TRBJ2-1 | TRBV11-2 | TGTGCCAGCAGCGGAAGACTAGCGGGAGACTCCAATGAGCAGTTCTTC | CASSGRLAGDSNEQFF
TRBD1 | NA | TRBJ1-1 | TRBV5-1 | TGCGCCAGCAGCTCGCAATTTGGACAGGGGATGAACACTGAAGCTTTCTTT | CASSSQFGQGMNTEAFF
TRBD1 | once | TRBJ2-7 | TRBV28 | TGTGCCAGCAGAACAGGGGGCGCCGGGCCCTACGAGCAGTACTTC | CASRTGGAGPYEQYF
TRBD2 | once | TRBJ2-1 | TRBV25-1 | TGTGCCAGCAGTGAACTCCCGACTAGCGGGAGCGACAATGAGCAGTTCTTC | CASSELPTSGSDNEQFF
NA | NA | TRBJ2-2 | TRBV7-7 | TGTGCCAGCAGCCGGGACACGTCGAACACCGGGGAGCTGTTTTTT | CASSRDTSNTGELFF
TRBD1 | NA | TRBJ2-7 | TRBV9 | TGTGCCAGCAGCACGGGACAGGGTGTATCCTACGAGCAGTACTTC | CASSTGQGVSYEQYF
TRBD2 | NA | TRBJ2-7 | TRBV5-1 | TGCGCCAGCAGCTTGGATCTAGCGGGAGTCTACGAGCAGTACTTC | CASSLDLAGVYEQYF
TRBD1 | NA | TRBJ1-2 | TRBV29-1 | TGCAGCGTTGAAGGAGCCAGGAGGGGGCATGGCTACACCTTC | CSVEGARRGHGYTF
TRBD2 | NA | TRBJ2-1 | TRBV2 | TGTGCCAGCGAGGGACTAGCGGGATTATCCTACAATGAGCAGTTCTTC | CASEGLAGLSYNEQFF
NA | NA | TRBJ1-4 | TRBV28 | TGTGCCAGCGGCAGTGCAACTAATGAAAAACTGTTTTTT | CASGSATNEKLFF
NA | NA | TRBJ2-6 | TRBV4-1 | TGCGCCAGCAGCCAACTGGAGGGCTCTGGGGCCAACGGCCTGACTTTC | CASSQLEGSGANGLTF
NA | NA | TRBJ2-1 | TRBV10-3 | TGTGCCATCAGTAAGGACAATAATGAGCAGTTCTTC | CAISKDNNEQFF
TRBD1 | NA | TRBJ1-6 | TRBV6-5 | TGTGCCAGCAGCGACGGGACAGCCTTTAATTCACCCCTCCACTTT | CASSDGTAFNSPLHF
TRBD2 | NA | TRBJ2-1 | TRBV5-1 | TGCGCCAGCAGCGGACTAGCGGGAGTGAGGAATGAGCAGTTCTTC | CASSGLAGVRNEQFF
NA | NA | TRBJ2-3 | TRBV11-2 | TGTGCCAGCAGCTTAGGGCGGGGACCTAGCACAGATACGCAGTATTTT | CASSLGRGPSTDTQYF
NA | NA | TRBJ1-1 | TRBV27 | TGTGCCAGCAGGGGGGCAGAATTTGAAGCTTTCTTT | CASRGAEFEAFF
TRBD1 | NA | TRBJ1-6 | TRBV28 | TGTGCCAGCAGTCCCGGCGACAGGGACTCCTATAATTCACCCCTCCACTTT | CASSPGDRDSYNSPLHF
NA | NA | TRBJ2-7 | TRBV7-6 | TGTGCCAGCAGCACCGGGCCCCGGGACTACGAGCAGTACTTC | CASSTGPRDYEQYF
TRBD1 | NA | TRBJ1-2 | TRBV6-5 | TGTGCCAGCAGTTACCTCGACAGGGACTATGGCTACACCTTC | CASSYLDRDYGYTF
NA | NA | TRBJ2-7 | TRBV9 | TGTGCCAGCAGCGTAGGGGGGGACGGGACCTACGAGCAGTACTTC | CASSVGGDGTYEQYF
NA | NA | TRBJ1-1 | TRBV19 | TGTGCCAGTACCCCAGGAACAGGGCCAGAAGCTTTCTTT | CASTPGTGPEAFF
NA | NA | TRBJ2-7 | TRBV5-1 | TGCGCCAGCAGTGGGGGGGCGGCTAGCGGACCCTACGAGCAGTACTTC | CASSGGAASGPYEQYF
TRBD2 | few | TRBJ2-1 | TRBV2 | TGTGCCAGCACCACCGGGACTAGCGGGAGAGGTGAGCAGTTCTTC | CASTTGTSGRGEQFF
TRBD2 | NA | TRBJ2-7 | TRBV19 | TGTGCCAGTAGCACCCTAGCGGGGTCCTACGAGCAGTACTTC | CASSTLAGSYEQYF
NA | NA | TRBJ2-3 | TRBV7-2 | TGTGCCAGCACCTTCTTCGGAGCAGCAGATACGCAGTATTTT | CASTFFGAADTQYF
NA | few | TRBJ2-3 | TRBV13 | TGTGCCAGCAGCTTTTTCCAGAACCCCACAGATACGCAGTATTTT | CASSFFQNPTDTQYF
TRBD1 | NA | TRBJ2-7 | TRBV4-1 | TGCGCCAGCAGCCAAGATCGGGACAGGGGAACCTACGAGCAGTACTTC | CASSQDRDRGTYEQYF
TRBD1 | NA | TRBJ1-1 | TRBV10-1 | TGCGCCAGCAGTGATTCAGGGGGACACACTGAAGCTTTCTTT | CASSDSGGHTEAFF
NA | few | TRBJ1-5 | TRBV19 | TGTGCCAGTAGTATGGGCTGGATTAGCAATCAGCCCCAGCATTTT | CASSMGWISNQPQHF
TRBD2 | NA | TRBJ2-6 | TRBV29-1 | TGCAGCGTTGGGACCGGGGTGGGAGGGAGCTCTGGGGCCAACGGCCTGACTTTC | CSVGTGVGGSSGANGLTF
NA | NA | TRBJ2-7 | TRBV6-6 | TGTGCCAGCAGAGACAGAGCCTACGAGCAGTACTTC | CASRDRAYEQYF
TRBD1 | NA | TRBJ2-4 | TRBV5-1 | TGCGCCAGCAGCGAGGGACAGGGGGGAGACATTCAGTACTTC | CASSEGQGGDIQYF